Sequencing of this T cell receptor (beta chain) was carried out in a study of blood T cell repertoires in COVID-19. Across the study: Collection of acute and convalescent COVID-19 samples took place in the United States, Italy and Spain. T cells, B-cell-depleted T cells, or PBMCs supplied cDNA or gDNA.

Original methodology: Reference gene primer amplification gave estimated nucleated cell counts. Assay used: immunoSEQ multiplex PCR; TCRdb lists only in-frame clones, some missing. Clone size and V and J calls were adopted from that table, with D and trimming inferred from the DNA. The repertoire includes about 110,000 clones, approximately 80% of them detected once, and 7.9% sits in the top ten. The CDR3 length is 14 residues. The germline V gene encodes CDR1 KGHSH and CDR2 LQKENI. Between the trimmed V and J ends, which lost 5 bases and 2 bases, there was a span of 10 bases. This TCR derives from an elderly woman with active or convalescent COVID-19. The genes are TRBV18 and TRBJ1-5; tentatively, D is TRBD1 (5 bases). Material: peripheral blood. CDR3 loop: CASSVRVRNQPQHF. In DNA form, the CDR3 reads TGTGCCAGCTCAGTCAGGGTTCGCAATCAGCCCCAGCATTTT.